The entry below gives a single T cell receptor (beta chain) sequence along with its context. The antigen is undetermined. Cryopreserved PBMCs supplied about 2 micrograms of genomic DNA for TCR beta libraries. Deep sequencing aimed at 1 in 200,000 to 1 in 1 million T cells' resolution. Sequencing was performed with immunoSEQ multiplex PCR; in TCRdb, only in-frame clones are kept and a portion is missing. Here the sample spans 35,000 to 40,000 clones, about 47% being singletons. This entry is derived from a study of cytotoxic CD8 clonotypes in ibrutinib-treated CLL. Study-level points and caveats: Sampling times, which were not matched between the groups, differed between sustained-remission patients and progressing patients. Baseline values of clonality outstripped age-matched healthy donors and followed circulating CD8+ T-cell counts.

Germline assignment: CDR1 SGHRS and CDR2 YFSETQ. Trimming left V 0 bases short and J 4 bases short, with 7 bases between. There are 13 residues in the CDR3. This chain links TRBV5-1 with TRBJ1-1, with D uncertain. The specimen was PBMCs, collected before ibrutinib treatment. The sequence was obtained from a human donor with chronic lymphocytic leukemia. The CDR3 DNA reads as TGCGCCAGCAGCTTGGAACACCGCACTGAAGCTTTCTTT. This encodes CASSLEHRTEAFF.